This entry describes one TCR beta chain. There is no known antigen for this receptor. Relative to the germline gene, one junction end is altered; a read error may explain this. Participants in the prospective study were aged roughly 18 to 90 years, lived in 24 United States geographic areas, and enrolled through a virtual design. In the prospective study, cohorts were assigned on the basis of participant-reported clinical history obtained from a screening survey and a study questionnaire. Recovered participants in ImmuneRACE Cohort 3 were defined as having two consecutive negative NP/OP PCR tests, clearance from a healthcare professional, or resolution of symptoms. Each participant in the prospective study had whole blood, serum and a nasopharyngeal or oropharyngeal swab collected by mobile phlebotomists. Additional blood draws and questionnaires over an approximately 2-month period could optionally be provided by prospective study participants. Before DNA extraction, prospective study blood samples were shipped either frozen or at room temperature.

Reading the germline V gene (reference sequence) gives CDR1 SSHAT and CDR2 FNYEAQ. From the cysteine through the phenylalanine, the CDR3 covers 15 amino acids. Only the CDR3 part of the read is kept: 45 bases, read in frame from the first base. The data were taken from a study of blood T cell repertoires in COVID-19 (dated by TCRdb to about 2020). A note on the overall study: Samples from collaborators originated in the United States, Italy and Spain and spanned both the acute and convalescent phases of COVID-19. The dataset comprised deeply sampled blood TCRbeta repertoires from subjects exposed to, actively infected with, or recovered from COVID-19. A freely available public database, intended as a resource for researchers studying the immune response to SARS-CoV-2, is where the repertoires were released. Where available, HLA class I and class II types were taken from metadata supplied by the sample provider and were not determined by assay-based typing. Sample metadata almost always included a de-identified subject ID, COVID-19 status, age in years and sex. Samples came from the ongoing ImmuneRACE study (first 160 participants) plus 1,254 subjects from 6 global collaborators. The prospective study material was composed of cDNA or gDNA derived from T cells, B-cell-depleted T cells, or PBMCs.

The immunoSEQ Assay, a bias-controlled multiplex PCR, was used to amplify TCRbeta CDR3 regions from genomic DNA. In the authors' own workflow: The number of nucleated cells in each sample was estimated from the amplification of reference gene primers within the assay. To quantify the absolute abundance of each unique TCRbeta CDR3 rearrangement, sequence reads were collapsed and filtered. Productive Simpson clonality was computed per sample as the square root of Simpson's diversity index over productive rearrangements. Held by TCRdb, this immuneACCESS table contains in-frame sequences only and omits some clones. Under half of the omission traces to an unresolved V gene where checked; the cause of the rest is unknown. The V and J calls and the clone size are those of that table, but D and trimming were determined from the DNA. The sample table shows around 200,000 clones, and less than 85% are seen once. The ten most abundant clones make up around 19% of the sample.

General study outcomes and caveats: The amount of clinical and demographic metadata varied by source and participant and was provided uncurated.

Sequenced material: PBMCs or T cells enriched from blood (not recorded which). The V gene is TRBV7-7 and the J gene is TRBJ2-7, and TRBD2 may be the D gene, going by 5 matching bases. The clonotype originates from a man aged 40-49 years who had recovered from COVID-19. The nucleotide sequence is TGTGCTAGCAGCTTAGCGCCCGGGGTATCCTACGAGCAGTACTTC. This encodes CASSLAPGVSYEQYF.